This T cell receptor (beta chain) originates from a study of blood T cells in healthy people across ages. This CDR3 is built from 17 residues. CDR1 is MDHEN, CDR2 SYDVKM, per germline. V was clipped by 6 bases and J by 1 base; unmatched bases: 12. For the second PCR, which ran for about 6 to 11 cycles, a sample-barcoded 5' primer and a J-beta primer mix were used. TCRdb re-called the 5' RACE reads with MiXCR, one entry per CDR3 protein. Seen here are 800,000 to 950,000 distinct CDR3 sequences, just under 30% observed once, and the top ten hold about 9.4%. A few counts support this clonotype. The same specimen was also included in a second study, on T cells of mothers and their children. From that paper: Sequencing got over 8.5 million TCR beta CDR3 reads from each mother and approximately 3 million from each child.

The source is a woman aged 40-49 years in good health. Material for sequencing was blood. This rearrangement joins TRBV28 to TRBJ2-1, with 7 positions matching TRBD1. CDR3 residues: CASRPMTGPTSYNEQFF. In DNA form, the CDR3 reads TGTGCCAGCAGGCCCATGACAGGGCCCACTTCCTACAATGAGCAGTTCTTC.